The rows below give T cell receptor beta chains drawn from one sample of a study of cytomegalovirus exposure and HLA in healthy donors. TCRdb's table, derived via immunoSEQ multiplex PCR, lists solely in-frame clones and lacks some. This table has 100,000 to 150,000 clones, about 81% appearing once. Sequenced: PBMCs. These TCRs come from a woman aged 45 to 65 in good health and CMV-seropositive. Each CDR3 is given with its conserved first and last residue. Each record gives: V gene, clone size, D gene, J gene, CDR3 DNA, CDR3 protein. A D gene is named only where the DNA matches it firmly. Clone size appears in some rows only: once, few, many, or a class for an expanded clone.

>TRBV10-3|.|TRBD2|TRBJ2-3
TGTGCCATCAGTACCCGAGAAGGCGGGAGTACAGATACGCAGTATTTT
CAISTREGGSTDTQYF
>TRBV5-4|.|TRBD1|TRBJ2-7
TGTGCCAGCAGGGGGGGACAGGGTCTGACCTACGAGCAGTACTTC
CASRGGQGLTYEQYF
>TRBV6-5|.|TRBD1|TRBJ2-4
TGTGCCAGCAGTTGGGACAGGGAATTCAAAAACATTCAGTACTTC
CASSWDREFKNIQYF
>TRBV7-6|.|TRBD2|TRBJ2-5
TGTGCCAGCAGCTTACCGAGACTAGCGGGCCAAGAGACCCAGTACTTC
CASSLPRLAGQETQYF
>TRBV5-1|.|TRBD1|TRBJ2-1
TGCGCCAGCAGCGCACGGGATCAGGGGGATGAGCAGTTCTTC
CASSARDQGDEQFF
>TRBV11-3|.|.|TRBJ2-2
TGTGCCAGCAGTTCTACCGGGGAGCTGTTTTTT
CASSSTGELFF
>TRBV5-1|.|.|TRBJ1-4
TGCGCCAGCAGCCTTGTACCAGCTGGGGCCGGAGGGACTAATGAAAAACTGTTTTTT
CASSLVPAGAGGTNEKLFF
>TRBV6-5|.|TRBD1|TRBJ1-4
TGTGCCAGCAGTTACTCGGTAGGGGGCGGTGAAAAACTGTTTTTT
CASSYSVGGGEKLFF
>TRBV11-3|.|TRBD2|TRBJ2-7
TGTGCCAGCAGCTTAGAACCGACTAGCGGGGGTTACTCCTACGAGCAGTACTTC
CASSLEPTSGGYSYEQYF
>TRBV7-2|few|.|TRBJ1-1
TGTGCCAGCAGCTTACACGGGGAAGTAGCTTTCTTT
CASSLHGEVAFF
>TRBV18|.|.|TRBJ2-3
TGTGCCAGCTCACCAAGAGGACTTCGCACAGATACGCAGTATTTT
CASSPRGLRTDTQYF
>TRBV7-8|.|TRBD1|TRBJ1-4
TGTGCCAGCAGCCGGGACAGAGTTCACGAAAAACTGTTTTTT
CASSRDRVHEKLFF
>TRBV2|.|.|TRBJ1-1
TGTGCCAGCAGTGAAGCAGGGGCTCACACTGAATCTTTCTTT
CASSEAGAHTESFF
>TRBV18|.|.|TRBJ2-7
TGTGCCAGCTCACCACCCCTTCGGGGTAGCCACGAGCAGTACTTC
CASSPPLRGSHEQYF
>TRBV30|.|TRBD1|TRBJ2-5
TGTGCCTGGAGTTTTACAGGGGAGGAGACCCAGTACTTC
CAWSFTGEETQYF
>TRBV7-9|.|TRBD2|TRBJ2-3
TGTGCCAGCAGCCCAGGAAGTAGCGGGGGCCTCACGCAGTATTTT
CASSPGSSGGLTQYF
>TRBV30|.|TRBD2|TRBJ2-3
TGTGCCTGGGGCGGTTATCGCGGGAGGGAGGGAGATACGCAGTATTTT
CAWGGYRGREGDTQYF
>TRBV7-9|.|TRBD1|TRBJ2-3
TGTGCCAGCAGCCAGGGGGCGGAGGGCCTGAGCACAGATACGCAGTATTTT
CASSQGAEGLSTDTQYF
>TRBV19|few|TRBD1|TRBJ2-1
TGTGCCAGTAGTGCAGGGGGAGTCGGATCCTACAATGAGCAGTTCTTC
CASSAGGVGSYNEQFF
>TRBV6-5|.|TRBD1|TRBJ1-2
TGTGCCTGCAGGGGGCGGGAGAACTATGGCTACACCTTC
CACRGRENYGYTF
>TRBV15|.|.|TRBJ1-2
TGTGCCACCAGCAGACCCAGGGGTAGGGACGGATCTCGCTATGGCTACACCTTC
CATSRPRGRDGSRYGYTF
>TRBV27|few|TRBD2|TRBJ2-1
TGTGCCAGCAGTCTAAGGACTAGCGGGGGGGTCTCCTACAATGAGCAGTTCTTC
CASSLRTSGGVSYNEQFF
>TRBV10-3|.|.|TRBJ2-7
TGTGCCATCGGGTCCTCAGGTAACCACTACGAGCAGTACTTC
CAIGSSGNHYEQYF
>TRBV4-2|few|.|TRBJ2-3
TGTGCCAGCAGCCAAGATCGTCGGGGCACAGATACGCAGTATTTT
CASSQDRRGTDTQYF
>TRBV13|.|TRBD2|TRBJ2-3
TGTGCCAGCGGACTAGCGGGAGGGGACACAGATACGCAGTATTTT
CASGLAGGDTDTQYF
>TRBV5-4|.|TRBD1|TRBJ2-5
TGTGCCAGCAGCCCGACCGGGACAGGGGAAGAGACCCAGTACTTC
CASSPTGTGEETQYF
>TRBV10-3|once|.|TRBJ1-1
TGTGCCATCAGTGAGACAGGGACTGAAGCTTTCTTT
CAISETGTEAFF
>TRBV7-9|.|.|TRBJ1-2
TGTGCCAGCAGCTTAACGGTCTATGGCTACACCTTC
CASSLTVYGYTF
>TRBV6-1|.|.|TRBJ1-6
TGTGCCAGCAGGGAGGCTGAGGGATCACCCCTCCACTTT
CASREAEGSPLHF
>TRBV14|.|.|TRBJ2-7
TGTGCCAGCAGCCAGGGGCGGGGACTTTCCTACGAGCAGTACTTC
CASSQGRGLSYEQYF
>TRBV27|.|TRBD2|TRBJ2-7
TGTGCCAGCAGTGTCGGGACTAGCGTCTCCTACGAGCAGTACTTC
CASSVGTSVSYEQYF
>TRBV21-1|.|.|TRBJ2-7
TGTGCCAGCAGCAAAGTCCGGTCCCCCCCGGAGGTCCCCTACGAGCAGTACTTC
CASSKVRSPPEVPYEQYF
>TRBV13|.|TRBD2|TRBJ2-7
TGTGCCAGCAGCGGAACCCGGACTAGCTCCTACGAGCAGTACTTC
CASSGTRTSSYEQYF
>TRBV10-3|.|.|TRBJ1-1
TGTGCCACCTGGACTGACACTGAAGCTTTCTTT
CATWTDTEAFF
>TRBV18|.|.|TRBJ2-5
TGTGCCAGCTCACCACCGCTGACTCAAGAGACCCAGTACTTC
CASSPPLTQETQYF
>TRBV23-1|.|.|TRBJ1-2
TGCGCCAGCAGTCAAAAAAGGACAGCGCAAGTAACGAACTATGGCTACACCTTC
CASSQKRTAQVTNYGYTF
>TRBV5-1|.|.|TRBJ1-6
TGCGCCAGCAGCCCTCAGGGAAGCTCCTATAATTCACCCCTCCACTTT
CASSPQGSSYNSPLHF
>TRBV11-3|.|.|TRBJ1-3
TGTGCCAGCAGCGAAGTGCCGGGAGCCGGAAACACCATATATTTT
CASSEVPGAGNTIYF
>TRBV18|.|.|TRBJ1-4
TGTGCCAGCTCACCACCGGGGCTAGGCGAAAAACTGTTTTTT
CASSPPGLGEKLFF
>TRBV18|.|TRBD1|TRBJ2-5
TGTGCCAGCTCACCACGGCCAGGGGGAAGACAAGAGACCCAGTACTTC
CASSPRPGGRQETQYF
>TRBV2|few|.|TRBJ1-6
TGTGCCAGCCGCGGGGAGGGTTCACCCCTCCACTTT
CASRGEGSPLHF
>TRBV7-3|.|.|TRBJ2-3
TGTGCCAGCAGCTTATCCGGGGCAGATACGCAGTATTTT
CASSLSGADTQYF
>TRBV6-6|.|TRBD1|TRBJ1-2
TGTGCCAGCAGTTACTCGGCGCAGGGGGCGGGCGGCTACACCTTC
CASSYSAQGAGGYTF
>TRBV11-3|.|TRBD2|TRBJ2-3
TGTGCCAGCAGCGGGGGGACTAGCGGGAGGCATACGCAGTATTTT
CASSGGTSGRHTQYF